This is a list of T cell receptor beta chains from one sample in a study of OX40 agonist ivuxolimab in advanced cancers. Clones were sequenced by immunoSEQ multiplex PCR, and TCRdb holds only the in-frame ones, with some missing. This table holds 40,000 to 60,000 clones, 88% found once. The sample here was CD4+ or CD8+ T cells sorted from blood, taken in a trial of the OX40 agonist ivuxolimab. These receptors were taken from an adult with an advanced solid tumor such as melanoma, head and neck, liver or kidney cancer. CDR3s include the opening cysteine and the closing phenylalanine or tryptophan. Each record gives: clone size, J gene, D gene, V gene, CDR3 protein, CDR3 DNA. D genes are given only for firm matches. Size tells how often a clone was seen (once, few, many) or the class of an expanded clone, and some rows leave it out.

abundance: -; j_gene: TRBJ1-5; d_gene: TRBD1; v_gene: TRBV5-1; CDR3aa: CASSLGPTGSKQPQHF; CDR3nt: TGCGCCAGCAGCTTGGGGCCGACAGGGTCTAAGCAGCCCCAGCATTTT
abundance: few; j_gene: TRBJ2-1; d_gene: -; v_gene: TRBV19; CDR3aa: CASSWGYSNEQFF; CDR3nt: TGTGCCAGTAGTTGGGGGTACAGCAATGAGCAGTTCTTC
abundance: -; j_gene: TRBJ2-3; d_gene: TRBD2; v_gene: TRBV28; CDR3aa: CASSSTSGRQLGTQYF; CDR3nt: TGTGCCAGCAGTTCAACCTCCGGGAGGCAGCTTGGTACGCAGTATTTT
abundance: -; j_gene: TRBJ2-3; d_gene: -; v_gene: TRBV5-6; CDR3aa: CASSLGVAGQYF; CDR3nt: TGTGCCAGCAGCCTGGGGGTAGCTGGGCAGTATTTT
abundance: -; j_gene: TRBJ2-3; d_gene: TRBD1; v_gene: TRBV7-9; CDR3aa: CASSRGQGQRADTQYF; CDR3nt: TGTGCCAGCAGCCGTGGACAGGGACAACGCGCAGATACGCAGTATTTT
abundance: -; j_gene: TRBJ2-3; d_gene: TRBD1; v_gene: TRBV7-9; CDR3aa: CASRDREITDTQYF; CDR3nt: TGTGCCAGCAGGGACAGGGAAATCACAGATACGCAGTATTTT
abundance: -; j_gene: TRBJ1-1; d_gene: TRBD1; v_gene: TRBV5-5; CDR3aa: CASSPGTGVYSEAFF; CDR3nt: TGTGCCAGCAGCCCCGGGACAGGGGTTTACTCTGAAGCTTTCTTT
abundance: -; j_gene: TRBJ2-3; d_gene: TRBD2; v_gene: TRBV10-3; CDR3aa: CAISDGTSGTDTQYF; CDR3nt: TGTGCCATCAGTGACGGGACTAGCGGCACAGATACGCAGTATTTT
abundance: -; j_gene: TRBJ1-5; d_gene: -; v_gene: TRBV28; CDR3aa: CASSFAGNQPQHF; CDR3nt: TGTGCCAGCAGTTTCGCGGGAAATCAGCCCCAGCATTTT
abundance: few; j_gene: TRBJ1-2; d_gene: -; v_gene: TRBV25-1; CDR3aa: CASSSSGGNYGYTF; CDR3nt: TGTGCCAGCAGTTCCTCCGGGGGAAACTATGGCTACACCTTC
abundance: -; j_gene: TRBJ2-7; d_gene: TRBD1; v_gene: TRBV7-9; CDR3aa: CASSKGQGLNYEQYF; CDR3nt: TGTGCCAGCAGCAAGGGACAGGGGCTGAACTACGAGCAGTACTTC
abundance: -; j_gene: TRBJ1-4; d_gene: -; v_gene: TRBV7-2; CDR3aa: CASSLSGIGEKLFF; CDR3nt: TGTGCCAGCAGCTTATCAGGGATTGGCGAAAAACTGTTTTTT
abundance: once; j_gene: TRBJ2-7; d_gene: -; v_gene: TRBV5-1; CDR3aa: CASSPGSLGGEQYF; CDR3nt: TGCGCCAGCAGCCCCGGGTCCCTAGGAGGCGAGCAGTACTTC
abundance: -; j_gene: TRBJ2-1; d_gene: TRBD2; v_gene: TRBV5-1; CDR3aa: CASSGLAGYNEQFF; CDR3nt: TGCGCCAGCAGCGGTCTAGCGGGATACAATGAGCAGTTCTTC
abundance: -; j_gene: TRBJ2-1; d_gene: -; v_gene: TRBV5-1; CDR3aa: CASSSYNEQFF; CDR3nt: TGCGCCAGCAGCTCCTACAATGAGCAGTTCTTC
abundance: few; j_gene: TRBJ2-1; d_gene: TRBD1; v_gene: TRBV5-6; CDR3aa: CASSPRQGAFIF; CDR3nt: TGTGCCAGCAGCCCCCGACAGGGGGCGTTTATCTTC
abundance: -; j_gene: TRBJ2-5; d_gene: -; v_gene: TRBV7-9; CDR3aa: CASSPSESRDYETQYF; CDR3nt: TGTGCCAGCAGCCCCTCCGAAAGCAGGGATTACGAGACCCAGTACTTC
abundance: -; j_gene: TRBJ1-1; d_gene: TRBD1; v_gene: TRBV28; CDR3aa: CASSPGQGWTEAFF; CDR3nt: TGTGCCAGCAGTCCCGGACAGGGTTGGACTGAAGCTTTCTTT
abundance: -; j_gene: TRBJ2-7; d_gene: TRBD1; v_gene: TRBV5-6; CDR3aa: CASSQPGQNSYEQYF; CDR3nt: TGTGCCAGCAGCCAACCGGGACAGAATTCCTACGAGCAGTACTTC
abundance: -; j_gene: TRBJ2-5; d_gene: -; v_gene: TRBV7-5; CDR3aa: CVRSEGGLGETQYF; CDR3nt: TGTGTCAGAAGCGAAGGGGGGCTGGGGGAGACCCAGTACTTC
abundance: -; j_gene: TRBJ2-1; d_gene: TRBD2; v_gene: TRBV27; CDR3aa: CASSGQAGGHNEQFF; CDR3nt: TGTGCCAGCAGTGGTCAAGCGGGAGGCCACAATGAGCAGTTCTTC
abundance: medium-sized; j_gene: TRBJ2-3; d_gene: -; v_gene: TRBV5-1; CDR3aa: CASSLGRGTQYF; CDR3nt: TGCGCCAGCAGCTTAGGACGGGGGACGCAGTATTTT
abundance: -; j_gene: TRBJ2-1; d_gene: -; v_gene: TRBV11-3; CDR3aa: CASSRKNEQFF; CDR3nt: TGTGCCAGCAGCCGAAAGAATGAGCAGTTCTTC